The 4 T cell receptor beta chains below were found in one sample sequenced in a study of shared clonotypes between healthy human individuals. The protocol was immunoSEQ multiplex PCR, while the TCRdb copy is restricted to in-frame clones and leaves out a portion. The sample yields approximately 470,000 clones, 70% to 85% seen once. Sequencing was performed on PBMCs. The receptors originated from a woman in her 40s in good health. Some clones in this sample may be carry-over from other donors' samples.

This chain uses TRBV6-5 with TRBJ1-4; D ambiguous. Trimming removed 0 bases from V and 6 bases from J, with 14 bases in between. CDR3 length: 16 amino acids. Germline loops: CDR1 MNHEY, CDR2 SVGAGI. For the CDR3, the DNA is TGTGCCAGCAGTTACTCGTATCCTGGGTATGATGAAAAACTGTTTTTT. It encodes CASSYSYPGYDEKLFF.

The chain is built from TRBV10-3 and TRBJ2-7; D is possibly TRBD1 (5 bases). Trimming shortened V by 3 bases and J by 3 bases, and 12 bases separated the two germline ends. Germline V gene data show CDR1 as ENHRY and CDR2 as SYGVKD. This CDR3 region has 14 residues. CDR3 nucleotide sequence: TGTGCCATCAGTGATAGTGGCAGGGTCTACGAGCAGTACTTC. Amino acids: CAISDSGRVYEQYF.

V gene TRBV28 combines with J gene TRBJ2-3, with 10 bases lining up with TRBD1. V was pared by 2 bases and J by 3 bases, with 5 bases of the junction left unmatched. This CDR3 region has 16 residues. The germline CDR1 and CDR2 sequences are MDHEN and SYDVKM. The CDR3 reads CASSLRRTGGTDTQYF. As DNA, the CDR3 is TGTGCCAGCAGTTTACGGCGGACAGGGGGTACAGATACGCAGTATTTT.

V and J are TRBV29-1 and TRBJ2-2; no clear D gene. CDR1 and CDR2 from the germline V gene are SQVTM and ANQGSEA. CDR3 size: 14 residues. Trimming removed 6 bases from V and 0 bases from J, with 11 bases in between. This CDR3 is CSVRKSANTGELFF. Here the CDR3 DNA reads TGCAGCGTGAGGAAGAGTGCGAACACCGGGGAGCTGTTTTTT.